This TCR beta chain was recorded in a study of T cell responses to AZD1222 COVID-19 vaccine. Study overall: Analysis merged second doses at about 4 or about 12 weeks. Study-wide findings and caveats: Unmutated regions of variants are reportedly targeted by nearly half of spike-specific TCRs.

CDR1 and CDR2 from the germline V gene are LNHDA and SQIVND (reference sequence). The CDR3 has 13 residues. Trimming took off 8 bases at V and 0 bases at J, with 10 bases between the two ends. Generated by immunoSEQ multiplex PCR, the TCRdb table keeps only in-frame clones and is missing some. In the table there are 150,000 to 200,000 clones, roughly nine tenths of which are singletons. This clone has only one observation. Its antigen remains unknown. The sample in question was peripheral blood, obtained on day 0 of AZD1222 vaccination. The source of this sequence is an adult in good health. V is TRBV19 and J is TRBJ1-1; a weak D match, TRBD1 (6 bases). Written as DNA, the CDR3 is TGTGCCAGTCTCGGGACACTGAACACTGAAGCTTTCTTT. It encodes CASLGTLNTEAFF.